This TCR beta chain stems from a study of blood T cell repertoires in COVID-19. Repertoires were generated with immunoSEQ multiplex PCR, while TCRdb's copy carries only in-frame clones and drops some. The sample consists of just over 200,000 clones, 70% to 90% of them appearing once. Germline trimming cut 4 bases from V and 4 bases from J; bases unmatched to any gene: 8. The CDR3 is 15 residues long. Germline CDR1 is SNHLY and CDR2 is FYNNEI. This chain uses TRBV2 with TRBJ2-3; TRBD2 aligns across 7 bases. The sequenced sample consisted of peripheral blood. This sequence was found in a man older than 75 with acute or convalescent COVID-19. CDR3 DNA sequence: TGTGCCAGCAGTGTGGCGGGAGTAAGAGCAGATACGCAGTATTTT. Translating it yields CASSVAGVRADTQYF.